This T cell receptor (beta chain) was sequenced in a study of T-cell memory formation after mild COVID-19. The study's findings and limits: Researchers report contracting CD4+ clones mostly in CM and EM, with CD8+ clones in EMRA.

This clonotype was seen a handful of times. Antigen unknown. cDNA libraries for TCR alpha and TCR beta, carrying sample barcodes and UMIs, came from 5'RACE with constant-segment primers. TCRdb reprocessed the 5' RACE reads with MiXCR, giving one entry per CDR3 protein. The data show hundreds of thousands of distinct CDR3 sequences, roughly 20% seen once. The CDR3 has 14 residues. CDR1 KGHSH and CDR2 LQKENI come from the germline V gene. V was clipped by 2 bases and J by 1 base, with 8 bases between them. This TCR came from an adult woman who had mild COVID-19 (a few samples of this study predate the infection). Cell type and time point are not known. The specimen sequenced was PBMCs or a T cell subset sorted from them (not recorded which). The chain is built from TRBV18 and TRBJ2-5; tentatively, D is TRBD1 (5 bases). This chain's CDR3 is CASSPTGVQETQYF. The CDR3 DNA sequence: TGTGCCAGCTCACCAACAGGCGTCCAAGAGACCCAGTACTTC. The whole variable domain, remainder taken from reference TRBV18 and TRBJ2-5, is NAGVMQNPRHLVRRRGQEARLRCSPMKGHSHVYWYRQLPEEGLKFMVYLQKENIIDESGMPKERFSAEFPKEGPSILRIQQVVRGDSAAYFCASSPTGVQETQYFGPGTRLLVL.